This T cell receptor beta chain was captured in a study of blood T cells in healthy people across ages. Next came a second PCR, run for about 6 to 12 cycles, which used a sample-barcoded 5' primer along with a J-beta primer mix. TCRdb reprocessed the 5' RACE reads via MiXCR and lists one record per CDR3 protein. The sample consists of roughly 1,700,000 distinct CDR3 sequences, 28% of them appearing once. Study-level points and caveats: Investigators treated diversity estimates from one million T cells as underestimates. A greater number of naive CD4+ cells and higher diversity distinguished long-lived donors from aged donors. Naive and antigen-experienced cells were not separated, limiting conclusive comparison.

On this clonotype itself: Its antigen is still unknown.

This CDR3 is 20 amino acids long. With 2 bases clipped from V and 4 bases from J, the junction kept 19 bases outside the gene matches. Germline lookup yields CDR1 SGHTA and CDR2 FQGNSA. Sequencing was carried out using blood. The TCR sequence derives from a woman in her 30s in good health. The V call is TRBV7-2, the J call TRBJ2-1, with 8 nucleotides matching TRBD2. This chain's CDR3 is CASSLKVSGVSGSRYNEQFF. The DNA for the CDR3 is TGTGCCAGCAGCTTAAAAGTTTCTGGTGTGAGCGGGAGCCGGTACAATGAGCAGTTCTTC.